Following are 21 T cell receptor beta chains from one sample sequenced in a study of T cell responses to AZD1222 COVID-19 vaccine. TCRdb keeps only in-frame clones here, not all; method: immunoSEQ multiplex PCR. The table shows roughly 120,000 clones, with roughly nine tenths occurring only once. Here the sequenced sample was peripheral blood, taken on day 0 of AZD1222 vaccination. These receptors came from an adult in good health.

The CDR3 DNA reads TGTGCCAGCAGCCTGACTAGCCCGATCACGTGGACGCAGTATTTT. This codes for CASSLTSPITWTQYF. The chain uses TRBV11-3 and TRBJ2-3; 7 bases agree with TRBD2. Germline assignment: CDR1 SGHNT and CDR2 YENEEA. The J segment lost 9 bases and the V segment lost 5 bases, leaving 14 bases of the junction unmatched. This CDR3 spans 15 amino acids.

The chain uses TRBV28 and TRBJ2-6; TRBD2 might be the D (5 bases). V lost 4 bases to trimming and J lost 4 bases, with 11 bases between them. This CDR3 region has 15 residues. Germline V gene data show CDR1 as MDHEN and CDR2 as SYDVKM. CDR3 DNA: TGTGCCAGCAGTTCCCCCACGGGAGGGGCCAACGTCCTGACTTTC. Translation: CASSSPTGGANVLTF. The variable domain in full, completed from reference TRBV28 and TRBJ2-6, reads DVKVTQSSRYLVKRTGEKVFLECVQDMDHENMFWYRQDPGLGLRLIYFSYDVKMKEKGDIPEGYSVSREKKERFSLILESASTNQTSMYLCASSSPTGGANVLTFGAGSRLTVL.

The J gene is TRBJ1-1, the V gene TRBV6-5; D not certain. The CDR3 is 13 residues long. CDR1 and CDR2 from the germline V gene are MNHEY and SVGAGI. V gave up 6 bases and J gave up 1 base, with 9 bases separating them. CDR3 in DNA: TGTGCCAGCAGACCACACCAGAACACTGAAGCTTTCTTT. This encodes CASRPHQNTEAFF.

Turning to this clone: This same CDR3 is encoded by further DNA sequences in the sample. This rearrangement joins TRBV18 to TRBJ2-7; TRBD2 matches 8 bases. V was pared by 3 bases and J by 0 bases, with 4 bases of the junction left unmatched. The CDR3 totals 15 residues. Germline CDR1 reads KGHSH; CDR2 reads LQKENI. CDR3 nucleotide sequence: TGTGCCAGCTCACCTCCGGGACTAGACTCCTACGAGCAGTACTTC. It encodes CASSPPGLDSYEQYF.

Points on this clone: As the CDR3 is not closed by the conserved phenylalanine or tryptophan, this likely results from a read error. The DNA is left out, because the CDR3 cannot be placed on it with certainty; the CDR3 is given as TCRdb lists it. The chain employs TRBV6-1 and TRBJ1-2. Germline V CDR1 and CDR2: MNHNS, SASEGT. Inclusive of both ends, the CDR3 amounts to 12 amino acids. The CDR3 sequence: CASSEVVGRPGI.

This clone occurred a few times. This rearrangement joins TRBV2 to TRBJ2-1; perhaps TRBD1 as D (6 bases). Germline V lookup: CDR1 SNHLY, CDR2 FYNNEI. The CDR3 has 14 residues. V lost 2 bases and J 3 bases, leaving 8 bases between the germline ends. Here the CDR3 reads CASSESRGYNEQFF. CDR3 DNA: TGTGCCAGCAGTGAAAGCAGGGGCTACAATGAGCAGTTCTTC.

The CDR3 nucleotides are TGCGCCAGCAGGCTGGCTTTCTTT. It specifies CASRLAFF. The chain employs TRBV10-1 and TRBJ1-1; no firm D call. The ends were cut back, 6 bases at V and 11 bases at J, with 4 bases in the middle. The CDR3 runs to 8 residues. Per the germline V gene, CDR1 is WNHNN and CDR2 is SYGVQD (reference sequence).

The chain joins TRBV6-1 to TRBJ2-1; the D gene is possibly TRBD2 (5 bases). V lost 7 bases to trimming and J lost 3 bases, with 13 bases between them. Germline CDR1 is MNHNS and CDR2 is SASEGT. There are 14 residues in the CDR3. The CDR3 reads CASKGEGDYNEQFF. In nucleotides, the CDR3 is TGTGCCAGCAAGGGAGAAGGTGACTACAATGAGCAGTTCTTC.

This clone was found a few times. The chain has TRBV19 and TRBJ1-5; 8 bases align to TRBD1. The CDR3 has 15 residues. From germline, CDR1 is LNHDA and CDR2 SQIVND (reference sequence). The J segment lost 2 bases and the V segment lost 5 bases, leaving 5 bases of the junction unmatched. In DNA, the CDR3 is TGTGCCAGTAGTCTCAGGGGGCAGGGCAATCAGCCCCAGCATTTT. Amino acids: CASSLRGQGNQPQHF.

The chain combines TRBV5-1 with TRBJ2-7; no firm D call. The CDR3 runs to 11 residues. Germline V CDR1 and CDR2: SGHRS, YFSETQ. Trimming cost V 0 bases and J 3 bases, with 1 base left between them. CDR3 nucleotide sequence: TGCGCCAGCAGCTTGGACTACGAGCAGTACTTC. It specifies CASSLDYEQYF.

This clone appeared a single time. The identical CDR3 is also encoded by other nucleotide sequences in the sample. This chain uses TRBV3-1 (or the pseudogene TRBV3-2) with TRBJ1-3; D remains unclear. V shed 1 base and J shed 4 bases, with 5 bases lying between them. The CDR3 has 13 amino acids. Germline lookup yields CDR1 LGHDT and CDR2 YNNKEL (reference sequence). The CDR3 DNA follows: TGTGCCAGCAGCCAAGTATCAGGAAACACCATATATTTT. Protein: CASSQVSGNTIYF.

This clone has more than one count but fewer than ten. CDR3: CASSLMHRGGDEQFF. The DNA for the CDR3 is TGCGCCAGCAGCTTGATGCACAGGGGAGGCGATGAGCAGTTCTTC. This chain links TRBV5-1 with TRBJ2-1; D possibly corresponds to TRBD1 (7 bases). CDR3 size: 15 residues. Trimming took off 1 base at V and 8 bases at J, with 16 bases between the two ends. Germline CDR1 reads SGHRS; CDR2 reads YFSETQ.

This clone was detected only a few times. The chain is built from TRBV4-1 and TRBJ2-1; no definite D call. Trimming shortened V by 0 bases and J by 8 bases, and 8 bases separated the two germline ends. Germline CDR1 and CDR2: MGHRA and YSYEKL. The CDR3 consists of 13 residues. CDR3 coding DNA: TGCGCCAGCAGCCAAGATTTCCCCTATGAGCAGTTCTTC. Its translation: CASSQDFPYEQFF.

V gene TRBV5-1 combines with J gene TRBJ2-2, with TRBD2 matching 8 bases. J lost 4 bases, V lost 2 bases, and 7 bases had no gene match. The CDR3 consists of 16 residues. Per the germline V gene, CDR1 is SGHRS and CDR2 is YFSETQ. CDR3 nucleotides: TGCGCCAGCAGCTTTAACCCCGGGACTAGCACCGGGGAGCTGTTTTTT. Amino acids: CASSFNPGTSTGELFF.

The gene calls are TRBV19 and TRBJ1-4; D might be TRBD1 (6 bases). V lost 4 bases and J 5 bases, leaving 14 bases between the germline ends. The CDR3 consists of 15 residues. Germline CDR1 is LNHDA and CDR2 is SQIVND (reference sequence). CDR3 loop: CASSTGQLRNEKLFF. For the CDR3, the DNA is TGTGCCAGTAGTACCGGACAGCTTCGGAATGAAAAACTGTTTTTT.

The chain combines TRBV30 with TRBJ2-3; D possibly corresponds to TRBD2 (6 bases). Per the germline V gene, CDR1 is GTSNPN and CDR2 is SVGIG (reference sequence). The CDR3 has 14 amino acids. Trimming took 6 bases from V and 2 from J, leaving 15 bases between them. CDR3 DNA: TGTGCCTGTGGCGGGACTCTTCTCACAGATACGCAGTATTTT. Amino acids: CACGGTLLTDTQYF.

This clone was observed once. The V and J genes are TRBV7-2 and TRBJ2-5; D may be TRBD2 (5 bases). The germline V and J ends were trimmed by 2 bases and 2 bases, with 9 bases remaining between them. CDR3 length: 14 residues. Germline V gene sequence: CDR1 SGHTA, CDR2 FQGNSA. Written as DNA, the CDR3 is TGTGCCAGCAGCTTACGAGGGCCACAAGAGACCCAGTACTTC. This encodes CASSLRGPQETQYF.

This sequence joins TRBV27 and TRBJ1-2, with TRBD1 identical over 10 bases. CDR1 is MNHEY, CDR2 SMNVEV, per germline (reference sequence). V shed 6 bases and J 5 bases; nucleotides not matched to a gene: 9. The CDR3 has 15 residues. The CDR3 DNA reads as TGTGCCAGCAGACCCCGGGACAGGGGACAGTATGGCTACACCTTC. It specifies CASRPRDRGQYGYTF.

The chain joins TRBV7-8 to TRBJ1-5; 7 bases agree with TRBD1. The CDR3 covers 17 residues. V lost 5 bases, J lost 4 bases, and 14 bases stayed unmatched. Germline values: CDR1 SGHVS, CDR2 FQNEAQ. DNA of the CDR3: TGTGCCAGCAGCCCAAATAGAACAGGGGCCCGAAATCAGCCCCAGCATTTT. Protein: CASSPNRTGARNQPQHF. The entire variable domain, with the rest obtained from reference TRBV7-8 and TRBJ1-5, is as follows: GAGVSQSPRYKVAKRGQDVALRCDPISGHVSLFWYQQALGQGPEFLTYFQNEAQLDKSGLPSDRFFAERPEGSVSTLKIQRTQQEDSAVYLCASSPNRTGARNQPQHFGDGTRLSIL.

The chain couples TRBV5-1 to TRBJ2-7; 8 bases align to TRBD2. The germline CDR1 and CDR2 sequences are SGHRS and YFSETQ. The length of the CDR3 is 14 residues. V was clipped by 4 bases and J by 1 base; unmatched bases: 4. The CDR3 loop is CASSLRGGSYEQYF. CDR3 DNA: TGCGCCAGCAGCCTCCGGGGGGGATCCTACGAGCAGTACTTC.

The J gene is TRBJ2-1, the V gene TRBV30, with 13 bases identical to TRBD2. The CDR3 spans 14 residues. Unmatched junction bases numbered 5, after V lost 4 bases and J lost 8 bases. Germline-derived CDR1 and CDR2 are GTSNPN and SVGIG (reference sequence). This CDR3 reads CAWMGLAGPYEQFF. CDR3 DNA: TGTGCCTGGATGGGACTAGCGGGGCCATATGAGCAGTTCTTC.